This T cell receptor beta chain is from a study of regulatory T cells in long-lasting Graves disease. iRepertoire HTBI primers and Arm-PCR of CDR3 regions built TCR beta libraries. TCRdb reprocessed the multiplex PCR reads via MiXCR and lists one record per CDR3 protein. The sample yields 500,000 or so distinct CDR3 sequences, 15% to 20% seen once. The time point here: newly diagnosed GD, antithyroid drugs for less than 3 months. Extracted RNA from PBMCs served as the source of the TCR library. By American Thyroid Association guidelines, Graves' disease was diagnosed in the cohort. Those enrolled as patients came out of an endocrinology department in Xi'an, China. The sample holds a few counts of this clonotype. The CDR3 length is 12 residues. V lost 5 bases, J lost 7 bases, and 12 bases lay in between. Looked up from germline, CDR1 is GTSNPN and CDR2 is SVGIG (reference sequence). This same sample was also taken into another study, of T cells in Graves' hyperthyroidism and ophthalmopathy. That paper states: A lack of ophthalmopathy progression within 18 months defined stable Graves' hyperthyroidism. A first-round RT-PCR of the TCR CDR3 used the HTBI primer set.

The sequencing used peripheral blood mononuclear cells (PBMCs), collected at new diagnosis, from a patient treated with antithyroid drugs. The clonotype was recovered from a woman aged 35-60 years with Graves disease. The chain uses TRBV30 and TRBJ2-1; TRBD1 is a possible D gene (5 bases). For the CDR3, the DNA is TGTGCCTGGGATACAGGTTTGAATGAGCAGTTCTTC. Amino acid sequence: CAWDTGLNEQFF.